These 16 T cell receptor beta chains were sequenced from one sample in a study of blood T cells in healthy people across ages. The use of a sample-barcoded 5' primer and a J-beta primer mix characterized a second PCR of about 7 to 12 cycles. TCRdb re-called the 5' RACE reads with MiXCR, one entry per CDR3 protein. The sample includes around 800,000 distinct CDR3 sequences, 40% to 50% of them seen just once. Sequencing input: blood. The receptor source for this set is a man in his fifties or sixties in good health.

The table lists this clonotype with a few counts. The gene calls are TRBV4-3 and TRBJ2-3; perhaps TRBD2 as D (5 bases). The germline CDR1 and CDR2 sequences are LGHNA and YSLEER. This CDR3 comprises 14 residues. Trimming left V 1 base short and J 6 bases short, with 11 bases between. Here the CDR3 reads CASSQGLRRDTQYF. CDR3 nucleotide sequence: TGCGCCAGCAGCCAAGGACTACGTCGGGATACGCAGTATTTT.

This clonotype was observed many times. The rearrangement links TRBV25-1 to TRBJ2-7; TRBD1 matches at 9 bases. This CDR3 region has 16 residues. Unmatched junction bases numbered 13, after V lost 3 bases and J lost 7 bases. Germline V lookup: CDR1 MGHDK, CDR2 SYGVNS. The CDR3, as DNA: TGTGCCAGCAGTGAGCCCCCGGGACAGGGATTGAGTGAGCAGTACTTC. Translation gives CASSEPPGQGLSEQYF.

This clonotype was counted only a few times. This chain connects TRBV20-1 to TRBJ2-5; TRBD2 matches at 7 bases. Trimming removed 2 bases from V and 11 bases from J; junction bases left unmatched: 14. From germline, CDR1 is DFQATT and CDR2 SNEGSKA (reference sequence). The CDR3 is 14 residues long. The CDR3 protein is CSARTVRPAGEQYF. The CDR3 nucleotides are TGCAGTGCTAGAACAGTAAGGCCGGCGGGGGAGCAGTACTTC.

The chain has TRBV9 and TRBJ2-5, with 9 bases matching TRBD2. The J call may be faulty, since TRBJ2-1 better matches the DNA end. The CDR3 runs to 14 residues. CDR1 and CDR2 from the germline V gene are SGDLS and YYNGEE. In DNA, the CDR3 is TGTGCCAGCAGCGTAGTTAGCGGGGGAGAGACCCAGTTCTTC. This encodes CASSVVSGGETQFF.

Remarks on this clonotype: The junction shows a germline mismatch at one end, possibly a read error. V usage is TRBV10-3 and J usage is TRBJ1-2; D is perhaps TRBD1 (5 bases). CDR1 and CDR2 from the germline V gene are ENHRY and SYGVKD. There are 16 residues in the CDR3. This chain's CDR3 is CAIGEVEGGVRYGYTF. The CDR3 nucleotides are TGTGCCATCGGTGAAGTGGAGGGAGGGGTTCGGTATGGCTACACCTTC.

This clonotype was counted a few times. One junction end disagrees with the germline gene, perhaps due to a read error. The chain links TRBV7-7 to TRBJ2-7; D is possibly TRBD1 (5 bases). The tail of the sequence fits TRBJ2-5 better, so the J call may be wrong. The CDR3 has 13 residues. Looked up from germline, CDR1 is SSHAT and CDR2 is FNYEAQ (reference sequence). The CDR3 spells CASSLDIEETQYF. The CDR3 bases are TGTGCTAGCAGCTTGGACATTGAAGAGACCCAGTACTTC.

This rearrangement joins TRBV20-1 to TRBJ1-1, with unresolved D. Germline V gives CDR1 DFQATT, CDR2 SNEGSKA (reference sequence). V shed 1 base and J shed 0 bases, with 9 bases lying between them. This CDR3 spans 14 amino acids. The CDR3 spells CSARGAGVNTEAFF. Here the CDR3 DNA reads TGCAGTGCTAGAGGGGCCGGGGTGAACACTGAAGCTTTCTTT.

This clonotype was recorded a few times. The CDR3 DNA follows: TGTGCCAGCAGTTTGGTGGGGGCCGATTCACCCCTCCACTTT. Its translation is CASSLVGADSPLHF. The gene calls are TRBV6-6 and TRBJ1-6, with D possibly matching TRBD1 (6 bases). The CDR3 spans 14 residues. Trimming left V 4 bases short and J 8 bases short, with 12 bases between. Germline V gene lookup returns CDR1 MNHNY and CDR2 SVGAGI (reference sequence).

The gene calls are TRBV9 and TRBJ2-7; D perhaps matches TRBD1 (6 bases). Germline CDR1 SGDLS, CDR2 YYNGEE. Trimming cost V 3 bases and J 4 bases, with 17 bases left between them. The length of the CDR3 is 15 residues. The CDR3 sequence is CASSAGTGFRYEQYF. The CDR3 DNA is TGTGCCAGCAGCGCCGGCACAGGGTTCCGATACGAGCAGTACTTC. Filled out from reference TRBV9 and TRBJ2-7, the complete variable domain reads DSGVTQTPKHLITATGQRVTLRCSPRSGDLSVYWYQQSLDQGLQFLIQYYNGEERAKGNILERFSAQQFPDLHSELNLSSLELGDSALYFCASSAGTGFRYEQYFGPGTRLTVT.

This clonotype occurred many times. The CDR3 region is CSARRSNQPQHF. In DNA form, the CDR3 reads TGCAGTGCTAGACGTAGCAATCAGCCCCAGCATTTT. The chain is built from TRBV20-1 and TRBJ1-5, with D uncertain. This CDR3 is 12 amino acids long. The V end lost 2 bases, the J end lost 0 bases, and 2 bases lay between the germline ends. Looked up from germline, CDR1 is DFQATT and CDR2 is SNEGSKA (reference sequence).

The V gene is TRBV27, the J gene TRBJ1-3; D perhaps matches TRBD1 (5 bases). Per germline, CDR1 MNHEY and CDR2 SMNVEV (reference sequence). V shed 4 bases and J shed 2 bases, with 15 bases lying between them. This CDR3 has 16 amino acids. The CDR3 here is CASSSLGTAPGNTIYF. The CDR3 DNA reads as TGTGCCAGCAGTTCACTGGGGACCGCACCTGGAAACACCATATATTTT.

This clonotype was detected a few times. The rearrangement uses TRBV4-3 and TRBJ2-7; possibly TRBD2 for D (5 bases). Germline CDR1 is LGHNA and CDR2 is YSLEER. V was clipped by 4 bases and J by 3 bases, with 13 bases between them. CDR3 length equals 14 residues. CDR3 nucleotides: TGCGCCAGCAGCCGTGGACGGGGAAACTACGAGCAGTACTTC. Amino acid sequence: CASSRGRGNYEQYF.

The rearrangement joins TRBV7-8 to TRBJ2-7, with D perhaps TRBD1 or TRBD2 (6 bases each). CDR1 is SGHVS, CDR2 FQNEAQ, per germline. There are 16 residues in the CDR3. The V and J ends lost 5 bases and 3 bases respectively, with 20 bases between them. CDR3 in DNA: TGTGCCAGCAGCACCGTGACTGGGGGGCTGGGCTACGAGCAGTACTTC. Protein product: CASSTVTGGLGYEQYF.

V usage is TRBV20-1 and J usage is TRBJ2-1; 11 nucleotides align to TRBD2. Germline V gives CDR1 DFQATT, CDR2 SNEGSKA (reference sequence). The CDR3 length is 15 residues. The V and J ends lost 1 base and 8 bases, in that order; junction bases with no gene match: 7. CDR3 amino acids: CSARVLAGVYHEQFF. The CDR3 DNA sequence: TGCAGTGCTAGAGTACTAGCGGGGGTATACCATGAGCAGTTCTTC.

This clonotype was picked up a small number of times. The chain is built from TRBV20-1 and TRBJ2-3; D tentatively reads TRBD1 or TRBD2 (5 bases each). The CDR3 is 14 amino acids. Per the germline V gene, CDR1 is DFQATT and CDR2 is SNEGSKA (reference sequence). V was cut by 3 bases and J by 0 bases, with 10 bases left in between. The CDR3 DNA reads TGCAGTGCTAGTCCGGGGCCTAGCACAGATACGCAGTATTTT. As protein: CSASPGPSTDTQYF.

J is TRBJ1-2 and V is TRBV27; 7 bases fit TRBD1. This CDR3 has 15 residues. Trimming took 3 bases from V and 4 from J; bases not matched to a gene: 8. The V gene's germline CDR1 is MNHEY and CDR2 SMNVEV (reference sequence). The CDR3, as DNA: TGTGCCAGCAGTTTCTCGTCGACAGGGACCTATGGCTACACCTTC. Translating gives CASSFSSTGTYGYTF.